This TCR beta chain comes out of a study of blood T cell repertoires in COVID-19. Background on the study: The study drew acute and convalescent COVID-19 samples from the United States, Italy and Spain.

Measured with immunoSEQ multiplex PCR; TCRdb has only the in-frame clones, and not every one. This table holds about 200,000 clones, roughly 88% found once. This CDR3 contains 14 residues. V dropped 3 bases and J dropped 6 bases, with 12 bases sitting between them. In germline, CDR1 is LNHDA, CDR2 SQIVND (reference sequence). This clonotype was sampled from a man aged 55 to 70 with acute or convalescent COVID-19. Sequencing input: peripheral blood. V gene TRBV19 combines with J gene TRBJ2-1; D possibly corresponds to TRBD1 (5 bases). The CDR3 is CASSMGQAPNEQFF. Here the CDR3 DNA reads TGTGCCAGTAGTATGGGGCAGGCCCCCAATGAGCAGTTCTTC.